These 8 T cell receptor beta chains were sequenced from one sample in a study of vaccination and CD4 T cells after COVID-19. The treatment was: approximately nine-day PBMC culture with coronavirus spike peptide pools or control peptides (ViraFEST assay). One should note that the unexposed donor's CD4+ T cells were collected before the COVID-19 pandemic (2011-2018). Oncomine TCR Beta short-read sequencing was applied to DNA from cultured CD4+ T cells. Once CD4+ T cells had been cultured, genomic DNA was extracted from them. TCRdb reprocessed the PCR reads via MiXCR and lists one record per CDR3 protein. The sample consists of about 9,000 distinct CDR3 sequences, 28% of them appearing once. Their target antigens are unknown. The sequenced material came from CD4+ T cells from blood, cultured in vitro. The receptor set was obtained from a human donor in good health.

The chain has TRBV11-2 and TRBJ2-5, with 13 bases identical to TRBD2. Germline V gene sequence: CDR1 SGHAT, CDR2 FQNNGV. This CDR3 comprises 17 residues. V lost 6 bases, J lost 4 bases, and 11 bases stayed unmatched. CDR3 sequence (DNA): TGTGCCAGCAGTTACGGAGGACTAGCGGGAGAGGGAGAGACCCAGTACTTC. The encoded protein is CASSYGGLAGEGETQYF.

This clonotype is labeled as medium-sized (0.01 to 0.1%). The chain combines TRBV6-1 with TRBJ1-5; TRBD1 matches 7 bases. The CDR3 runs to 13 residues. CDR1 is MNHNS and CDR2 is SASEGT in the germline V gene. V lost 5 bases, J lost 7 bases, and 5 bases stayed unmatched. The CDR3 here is CASSLDRAQPQHF. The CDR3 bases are TGTGCCAGCAGTCTAGACAGGGCCCAGCCCCAGCATTTT.

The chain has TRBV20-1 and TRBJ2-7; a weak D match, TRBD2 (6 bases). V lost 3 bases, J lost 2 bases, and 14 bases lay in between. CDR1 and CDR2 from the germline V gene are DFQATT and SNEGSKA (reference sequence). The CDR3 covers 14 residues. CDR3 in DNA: TGCAGTGCTAGGCCTAGCGCACTCCCCTACGAGCAGTACTTC. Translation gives CSARPSALPYEQYF.

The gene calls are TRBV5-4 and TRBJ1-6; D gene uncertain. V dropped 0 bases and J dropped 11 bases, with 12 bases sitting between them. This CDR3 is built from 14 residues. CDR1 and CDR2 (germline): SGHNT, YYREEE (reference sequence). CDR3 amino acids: CASSLGGPEAPLHF. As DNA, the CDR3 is TGTGCCAGCAGCTTGGGGGGTCCAGAGGCACCCCTCCACTTT.

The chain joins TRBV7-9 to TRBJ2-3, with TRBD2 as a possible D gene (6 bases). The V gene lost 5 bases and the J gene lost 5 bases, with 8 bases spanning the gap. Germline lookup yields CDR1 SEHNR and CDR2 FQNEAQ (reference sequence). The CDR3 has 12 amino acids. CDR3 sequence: CASSPGEDTQYF. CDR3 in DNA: TGTGCCAGCAGCCCGGGGGAAGATACGCAGTATTTT.

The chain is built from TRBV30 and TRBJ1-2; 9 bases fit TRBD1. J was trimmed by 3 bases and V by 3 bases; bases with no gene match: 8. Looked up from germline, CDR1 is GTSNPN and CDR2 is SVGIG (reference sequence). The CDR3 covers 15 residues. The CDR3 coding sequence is TGTGCCTGGAGAATGGGACAGGGAGTAGACTATGGCTACACCTTC. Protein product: CAWRMGQGVDYGYTF.

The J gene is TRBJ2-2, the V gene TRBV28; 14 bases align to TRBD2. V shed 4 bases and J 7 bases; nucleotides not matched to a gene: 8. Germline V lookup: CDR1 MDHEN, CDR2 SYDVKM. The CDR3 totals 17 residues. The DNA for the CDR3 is TGTGCCAGCAGTTCGAAAGGGACTAGCGGGAGCGACGGGGAGCTGTTTTTT. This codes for CASSSKGTSGSDGELFF.

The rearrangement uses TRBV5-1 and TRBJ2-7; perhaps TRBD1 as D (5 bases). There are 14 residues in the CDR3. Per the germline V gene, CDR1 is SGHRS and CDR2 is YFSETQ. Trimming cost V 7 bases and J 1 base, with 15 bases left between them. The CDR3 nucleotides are TGCGCCAGCGGGGCCGTTCAGGGTTCCTACGAGCAGTACTTC. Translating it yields CASGAVQGSYEQYF.